The next 15 T cell receptor beta chains were all read from a single sample in a study of Graves' ophthalmopathy and Graves' hyperthyroidism. For repertoire sequencing, the TCR beta CDR3 regions were amplified from RNA transcripts. Second-round multiplex PCR came after first-round RT-PCR with HTBI primers. TCRdb reprocessed the multiplex PCR reads with MiXCR, giving one entry per CDR3 protein. The table has about 740,000 distinct CDR3 sequences, roughly two fifths seen once; the top ten hold 40% to 45%. Sequencing was done on a sample of peripheral blood. The receptor source for this set is an adult man with Graves' ophthalmopathy.

This chain links TRBV15 with TRBJ1-5; D is perhaps TRBD1 (5 bases). CDR3 length: 16 residues. Germline CDR1 and CDR2: LNHNV and YYDKDF (reference sequence). The V and J ends lost 1 base and 3 bases respectively, with 13 bases between them. The CDR3 is CATSRGLEGINQPQHF. The CDR3 DNA sequence: TGTGCCACCAGCAGAGGGCTAGAGGGGATCAATCAGCCCCAGCATTTT.

CDR3 in amino acids: CSASRGSGAYEQYF. In DNA form, the CDR3 reads TGCAGTGCTAGCCGGGGAAGTGGGGCCTACGAGCAGTACTTC. The genes are TRBV20-1 and TRBJ2-7; TRBD2 might be the D (5 bases). Germline assignment: CDR1 DFQATT and CDR2 SNEGSKA (reference sequence). This CDR3 has 14 residues. Deletions cut 3 bases from V and 2 bases from J, with 14 bases between.

This clonotype has just a few counts. The chain has TRBV7-9 and TRBJ2-7; TRBD1 might be the D (5 bases). The CDR3 consists of 15 residues. CDR1 is SEHNR, CDR2 FQNEAQ, per germline (reference sequence). Trimming removed 0 bases from V and 0 bases from J, with 9 bases in between. CDR3 residues: CASSLADTNSYEQYF. The DNA of the CDR3 is TGTGCCAGCAGCTTAGCGGACACCAACTCCTACGAGCAGTACTTC.

As concerns this clonotype: A read error may explain this, as a much larger clone is one base away. The genes are TRBV9 and TRBJ1-1; 9 bases align to TRBD1. Germline values: CDR1 SGDLS, CDR2 YYNGEE. The CDR3 has 16 residues. Trimming removed 1 base from V and 2 bases from J; junction bases left unmatched: 6. The CDR3 sequence: CASSVRGDRVNTEAFF. The CDR3 nucleotides read TGTGCCAGCAGCGTAAGGGGGGACAGGGTTAACACTGAAGCTTTCTTT.

The chain links TRBV15 to TRBJ1-1, with D maybe TRBD1 (6 bases). The germline V gene has CDR1 LNHNV and CDR2 YYDKDF (reference sequence). V lost 10 bases and J 6 bases, leaving 15 bases between the germline ends. The CDR3 extends over 12 amino acids. The CDR3 spells CARGRGGAEAFF. In nucleotides, the CDR3 is TGTGCCAGAGGCAGGGGAGGGGCTGAAGCTTTCTTT. The whole variable domain, filled in from reference TRBV15 and TRBJ1-1, reads DAMVIQNPRYQVTQFGKPVTLSCSQTLNHNVMYWYQQKSSQAPKLLFHYYDKDFNNEADTPDNFQSRRPNTSFCFLDIRSPGLGDTAMYLCARGRGGAEAFFGQGTRLTVV.

Note on this clonotype: A much larger clone lies a single base off, so this may be a read error. CDR3 residues: CATSLRTGPNSPLHF. The CDR3 DNA sequence: TGTGCCACCAGCCTTCGGACAGGACCCAATTCACCCCTCCACTTT. This chain joins TRBV25-1 and TRBJ1-6, with TRBD1 matching over 7 bases. The CDR3 sequence is 15 residues long. Germline lookup yields CDR1 MGHDK and CDR2 SYGVNS. Trimming cost V 10 bases and J 7 bases; bases outside gene matches: 13.

The chain has TRBV7-9 and TRBJ1-5; D gene uncertain. CDR1 and CDR2 (germline): SEHNR, FQNEAQ (reference sequence). This CDR3 comprises 15 residues. V lost 5 bases and J 2 bases, leaving 13 bases between the germline ends. The CDR3 is CASSQPIGRNQPQHF. The CDR3 region has the DNA TGTGCCAGCAGCCAACCGATAGGTCGCAATCAGCCCCAGCATTTT.

This chain connects TRBV7-9 to TRBJ2-7; 8 bases map to TRBD2. CDR3 length: 19 amino acids. V trimming: 3 bases; J trimming: 1 base; junction bases outside the gene matches: 17. CDR1 SEHNR and CDR2 FQNEAQ come from the germline V gene (reference sequence). The CDR3, as DNA: TGTGCCAGCAGCTTGGATCGAAACCCGGGGGGGATTGGATCCTACGAGCAGTACTTC. Translating gives CASSLDRNPGGIGSYEQYF.

The rearrangement links TRBV24-1 to TRBJ1-5; TRBD1 is a possible D gene (5 bases). This CDR3 comprises 15 residues. V was clipped by 3 bases and J by 5 bases, with 13 bases between them. Germline values: CDR1 KGHDR, CDR2 SFDVKD. CDR3 DNA: TGTGCCACCAGTGATATGATGGCGGGGGATCAGCCCCAGCATTTT. Its protein product is CATSDMMAGDQPQHF.

As regards this clonotype: At one of its ends the junction is not consistent with the germline gene, which may arise from a read error. The chain recombines TRBV2 with TRBJ1-2, with D possibly matching TRBD1 (5 bases). Per the germline V gene, CDR1 is SNHLY and CDR2 is FYNNEI. CDR3 length equals 14 residues. DNA of the CDR3: TGTGCCAGCAGCGAAGAGGGGTTACAGTATGGCTACACCTTC. Its translation: CASSEEGLQYGYTF.

This chain connects TRBV10-2 to TRBJ1-6; D remains ambiguous. The CDR3 extends over 13 amino acids. The germline CDR1 and CDR2 sequences are WSHSY and SAAADI. The ends were cut back, 1 base at V and 11 bases at J, with 9 bases in the middle. The CDR3: CASSEYRRTPLHF. The CDR3 bases are TGCGCCAGCAGTGAGTATAGGAGGACACCCCTCCACTTT.

This clonotype was recorded many times. The chain couples TRBV4-3 to TRBJ2-6; unclear D gene. This CDR3 has 17 residues. V was trimmed by 0 bases and J by 4 bases, leaving 13 bases between them. CDR1 and CDR2 from the germline V gene are LGHNA and YSLEER. The CDR3, as DNA: TGCGCCAGCAGCCAAGATATAGTGACTCGGGGGGCCAACGTCCTGACTTTC. It specifies CASSQDIVTRGANVLTF.

This clonotype was detected a few times. The genes are TRBV7-2 and TRBJ1-4, with 9 positions matching TRBD1. This CDR3 region has 15 residues. Germline CDR1 SGHTA, CDR2 FQGNSA. V lost 6 bases, J lost 6 bases, and 8 bases stayed unmatched. DNA of the CDR3: TGTGCCAGCAGTCTAGCCGGGACAGGGTATGAAAAACTGTTTTTT. Amino acid sequence: CASSLAGTGYEKLFF.

The chain carries TRBV25-1 and TRBJ2-5; D might be TRBD1 or TRBD2, each matching 6 bases. CDR3 length: 17 residues. Germline CDR1 is MGHDK and CDR2 is SYGVNS. V was cut by 6 bases and J by 4 bases, with 24 bases left in between. Here the CDR3 reads CASSLGGVWGGSETQYF. CDR3 DNA sequence: TGTGCCAGCAGCTTAGGGGGAGTGTGGGGAGGATCAGAGACCCAGTACTTC.

This clonotype was recorded a few times. The V and J genes are TRBV14 and TRBJ2-5; D is perhaps TRBD1 or TRBD2 (6 bases each). V was trimmed by 1 base and J by 6 bases, leaving 21 bases between them. Germline V gene sequence: CDR1 SGHDN, CDR2 FVKESK. The CDR3 contains 17 residues. The CDR3 loop reads CASSQGFSGGAVKTQYF. As DNA, the CDR3 is TGTGCCAGCAGCCAAGGATTTTCCGGGGGCGCCGTGAAGACCCAGTACTTC.